The 17 T cell receptor beta chains below all came from one sample that was sequenced in a study of CXCR3-negative and CXCR3-positive naive CD8 T cells. General observations from the study: CXCR3-positive naive cells had TRB CDR3s that were more hydrophobic than CXCR3-negative naive cells had.

These TCRs' antigens remain unknown. Researchers prepared the TRB cDNA libraries using 5' RACE with UMI labels. From its re-call of the 5' RACE reads, TCRdb lists each CDR3 protein once, without DNA. Recorded for this sample: approximately 100,000 distinct CDR3 sequences. Sequenced input: naive CXCR3+ CD8+ T cells from blood. Subset reported: CD45RO-CCR7+CD27+CD95- naive CD8+ T cells expressing CXCR3 (TNR3+). The receptors were sampled from a human donor in good health. Some clones in this sample may be carry-over from other donors' samples.

The chain combines TRBV12-3 or TRBV12-4 with TRBJ2-2. CDR3 length equals 11 residues. CDR3 region: CAAWDTGELFF.

The chain combines TRBV7-6 with TRBJ1-4; there is no DNA to check the TCRdb D call of TRBD1. The CDR3 loop spans 14 amino acids. Germline assignment: CDR1 SGHVS and CDR2 FNYEAQ. The CDR3 protein is CASSLPPGGEKLFF.

The rearrangement links TRBV10-3 to TRBJ2-7. The CDR3 has 16 amino acids. Germline CDR1 ENHRY, CDR2 SYGVKD. The CDR3 spells CAISDRLTRSTYEQYF.

The rearrangement uses TRBV5-6 and TRBJ2-7. From germline, CDR1 is SGHDT and CDR2 YYEEEE. The CDR3 is made up of 14 amino acids. CDR3 amino acids: CASSVGDRSYEQYF. Complete variable domain (other parts from reference TRBV5-6 and TRBJ2-7): DAGVTQSPTHLIKTRGQQVTLRCSPKSGHDTVSWYQQALGQGPQFIFQYYEEEERQRGNFPDRFSGHQFPNYSSELNVNALLLGDSALYLCASSVGDRSYEQYFGPGTRLTVT.

The rearrangement links TRBV29-1 to TRBJ1-3; the TCRdb D gene call, TRBD1, has no DNA to confirm it. The CDR3 has 14 amino acids. Germline V gene data show CDR1 as SQVTM and CDR2 as ANQGSEA. The CDR3: CSVQGPSSGNTIYF. Full variable domain (missing parts from reference TRBV29-1 and TRBJ1-3): SAVISQKPSRDICQRGTSLTIQCQVDSQVTMMFWYRQQPGQSLTLIATANQGSEATYESGFVIDKFPISRPNLTFSTLTVSNMSPEDSSIYLCSVQGPSSGNTIYFGEGSWLTVV.

The chain employs TRBV5-6 and TRBJ2-1; TCRdb reports TRBD2, a call that lacks DNA to check it against. The CDR3 sequence is 16 residues long. In germline, CDR1 is SGHDT, CDR2 YYEEEE. CDR3 protein: CASSYYSGGPYNEQFF.

The genes are TRBV28 and TRBJ2-5; TCRdb's assignment of TRBD2 cannot be checked, as there is no DNA. The germline V gene encodes CDR1 MDHEN and CDR2 SYDVKM. CDR3 size: 14 residues. CDR3 sequence reads: CASSFLLAGRAQYF. Full variable domain (rest looked up from reference TRBV28 and TRBJ2-5): DVKVTQSSRYLVKRTGEKVFLECVQDMDHENMFWYRQDPGLGLRLIYFSYDVKMKEKGDIPEGYSVSREKKERFSLILESASTNQTSMYLCASSFLLAGRAQYFGPGTRLLVL.

The chain is built from TRBV28 and TRBJ2-7; TCRdb returns TRBD1, unconfirmable since there is no DNA. Germline CDR1 and CDR2: MDHEN and SYDVKM. This CDR3 is built from 15 residues. CDR3 sequence: CAGQRWGQGADEQYF.

The J gene is TRBJ2-1, the V gene TRBV19; absent DNA, TCRdb's TRBD1 call cannot be checked. This CDR3 is 17 amino acids long. Germline V gives CDR1 LNHDA, CDR2 SQIVND (reference sequence). The CDR3 protein is CASSASSGASSYNEQFF.

This chain joins TRBV19 and TRBJ1-2. CDR1 LNHDA and CDR2 SQIVND come from the germline V gene (reference sequence). This CDR3 has 13 residues. This CDR3 reads CASSIGELDGYTF.

The chain combines TRBV7-2 with TRBJ1-2; TCRdb lists TRBD1, though no DNA is available to test this call. Germline CDR1 SGHTA, CDR2 FQGNSA. The CDR3 is made up of 15 amino acids. CDR3 region: CASSNPGEINYGYTF.

V gene TRBV5-6 combines with J gene TRBJ2-1; TCRdb's assignment of TRBD1 cannot be checked, as there is no DNA. The CDR3 covers 15 residues. CDR1 and CDR2 from the germline V gene are SGHDT and YYEEEE. CDR3 in amino acids: CASSLWTGPYNEQFF.

The V call is TRBV12-3 or TRBV12-4, the J call TRBJ2-7; the D call from TCRdb, TRBD2, cannot be confirmed without DNA. The CDR3 is 16 residues long. The CDR3 loop reads CASSSNLLAGYYEQYF.

The chain carries TRBV27 and TRBJ2-5; the D gene TCRdb calls, TRBD1, cannot be checked with no DNA. Germline CDR1 reads MNHEY; CDR2 reads SMNVEV (reference sequence). The CDR3 totals 15 residues. CDR3 in amino acids: CASSGLREYQETQYF.

V is TRBV20-1 and J is TRBJ2-3; TCRdb gives TRBD1 as the D gene, but with no DNA this cannot be confirmed. CDR3 length equals 15 residues. CDR1 is DFQATT and CDR2 is SNEGSKA in the germline V gene (reference sequence). CDR3 sequence reads: CSAGGYRAPSDTQYF.

This rearrangement joins TRBV7-6 to TRBJ2-1; there is no DNA to check the TCRdb D call of TRBD2. CDR1 and CDR2 (germline): SGHVS, FNYEAQ. The CDR3 runs to 17 residues. CDR3 in amino acids: CASSLGLAESSYNEQFF.

The chain uses TRBV12-3 or TRBV12-4 and TRBJ2-1. This CDR3 has 15 amino acids. CDR3 sequence: CASSLDRAPYNEQFF.